Sequencing of this TCR beta chain was carried out in a study of T cells in Graves' hyperthyroidism and ophthalmopathy. This clonotype has a count of ten or more. V was shortened by 0 bases and J by 9 bases, with 16 bases between the two germline ends. CDR1 is SGHAT, CDR2 FQNNGV, per germline. The length of the CDR3 is 15 residues. Amplified TCR beta CDR3 regions came from RNA transcripts. The study used the HTBI primer set for a first-round RT-PCR of the TCR CDR3. Each CDR3 protein gets one entry after TCRdb re-called the multiplex PCR reads with MiXCR. Of about 600,000 distinct CDR3 sequences in the sample, roughly 16% were seen once.

The chain couples TRBV11-2 to TRBJ2-3, with D possibly being TRBD2 (5 bases). The sequence was collected from a woman aged 40 to 50 with Graves' ophthalmopathy. Sequenced input: blood. This chain's CDR3 is CASSLDLVASPTQYF. The CDR3 region has the DNA TGTGCCAGCAGCTTAGATCTAGTAGCGAGTCCGACGCAGTATTTT.